Below, 7 T cell receptor beta chains from the same sample are listed, as sequenced in a study of blood T cell repertoires in COVID-19. Only in-frame clones appear in the TCRdb table, and some are missing; sequencing was by immunoSEQ multiplex PCR. Of about 270,000 clones in the sample, 80% to 90% were seen once. The sequenced sample was PBMCs or T cells enriched from blood (not recorded which). The source is a woman between 18 and 29 years old who had recovered from COVID-19.

This sequence joins TRBV6-2 or TRBV6-3 and TRBJ2-6; no reliable D call. Trimming pared 2 bases from V and 4 bases from J, leaving 12 bases between. The germline V gene encodes CDR1 MNHEY and CDR2 SVGEGT. This CDR3 contains 16 residues. Written as DNA, the CDR3 is TGTGCCAGCAGTTACCTATCGCTCTCGGGGGCCAACGTCCTGACTTTC. It specifies CASSYLSLSGANVLTF.

The chain employs TRBV4-2 and TRBJ2-2; D not resolved. From germline, CDR1 is LGHNA and CDR2 YNFKEQ. V lost 1 base and J 3 bases, leaving 9 bases between the germline ends. The CDR3 loop spans 15 amino acids. CDR3 residues: CASSQVSEYTGELFF. The CDR3 DNA reads TGTGCCAGCAGCCAAGTAAGCGAGTACACCGGGGAGCTGTTTTTT.

The rearrangement uses TRBV5-1 and TRBJ2-2; D possibly corresponds to TRBD2 (6 bases). V lost 7 bases, J lost 0 bases, and 13 bases lay in between. CDR1 and CDR2 from the germline V gene are SGHRS and YFSETQ. The CDR3 sequence is 15 residues long. The CDR3 coding sequence is TGCGCCAGCGGGCCGACGGGGGCGAACACCGGGGAGCTGTTTTTT. This codes for CASGPTGANTGELFF.

The chain links TRBV4-1 to TRBJ1-5; D is undetermined. Germline V CDR1 and CDR2: MGHRA, YSYEKL. V shed 4 bases and J shed 1 base, with 11 bases lying between them. The CDR3 has 15 amino acids. The CDR3 DNA follows: TGCGCCAGCAGCCTCGTTGCGGCAAGCAATCAGCCCCAGCATTTT. This encodes CASSLVAASNQPQHF.

This clone appeared once. This chain joins TRBV3-1 (or the pseudogene TRBV3-2) and TRBJ2-3; D gene ambiguous. V was pared by 4 bases and J by 0 bases, with 8 bases between. From germline, CDR1 is LGHDT and CDR2 YNNKEL (reference sequence). This CDR3 region has 14 residues. CDR3 DNA sequence: TGTGCCAGCAGCCTAGTTGTCAGCACAGATACGCAGTATTTT. This codes for CASSLVVSTDTQYF.

The V gene is TRBV19, the J gene TRBJ1-5, with 7 bases fitting TRBD1. CDR1 is LNHDA, CDR2 SQIVND, per germline (reference sequence). There are 15 residues in the CDR3. V lost 0 bases to trimming and J lost 7 bases; unmatched junction nucleotides: 6. DNA for the CDR3: TGTGCCAGTAGTATAGACGGGACAGAGTCCCAGCCCCAGCATTTT. It yields the protein CASSIDGTESQPQHF.

The rearrangement links TRBV9 to TRBJ2-3; no firm D call. Germline-derived CDR1 and CDR2 are SGDLS and YYNGEE. The CDR3 runs to 15 residues. Trimming pared 0 bases from V and 0 bases from J, leaving 8 bases between. The CDR3 loop reads CASSVAGSSTDTQYF. The CDR3 DNA follows: TGTGCCAGCAGCGTAGCCGGGTCAAGCACAGATACGCAGTATTTT.